The TCR beta chain under discussion was sequenced for a study of PD-1 blockade in mismatch repair-deficient tumors. This clone was detected once. Its target is unknown. All patients were mismatch repair deficient, assessed by either PCR or immunohistochemistry. The TCR-sequenced patients were three responders to pembrolizumab. There are 14 residues in the CDR3. Germline-derived CDR1 and CDR2 are SGHNT and YYREEE (reference sequence). The V end was cut by 2 bases, the J end by 2 bases, with 9 bases between. Study-wide results and limits: Tumor-resident clones, often undetectable pretreatment in blood, expanded then contracted after pembrolizumab.

Using immunoSEQ multiplex PCR, the repertoire was profiled, and TCRdb retains in-frame clones only, with some absent. Of 80,000 to 100,000 clones in the sample, approximately 84% were seen once. This chain joins TRBV5-4 and TRBJ2-3; TRBD2 might be the D (6 bases). The sequence was collected from an adult with mismatch repair-deficient cancer. The sample consisted of peripheral blood, taken 12 weeks after starting pembrolizumab. CDR3 sequence reads: CASSFWGVTDTQYF. For the CDR3, the DNA is TGTGCCAGCAGCTTTTGGGGGGTCACAGATACGCAGTATTTT.